This T cell receptor beta chain was recovered during a study of T cell responses to AZD1222 COVID-19 vaccine. About the study: Samples with a second dose at about 4 or about 12 weeks were pooled together.

General study points: Spike-specific TCR depth and breadth grew after two AZD1222 doses.

About this clone: Its antigen is not identified.

From germline, CDR1 is SGHNT and CDR2 YYREEE (reference sequence). CDR3 length equals 17 residues. The J segment lost 4 bases and the V segment lost 4 bases, leaving 6 bases of the junction unmatched. The table came from immunoSEQ multiplex PCR; TCRdb's copy has only in-frame clones and leaves some out. The table has some 110,000 clones, roughly 80% seen once. The source of this sequence is an adult in good health. Here the sequenced sample was peripheral blood, taken on day 0 of AZD1222 vaccination. This sequence joins TRBV5-4 and TRBJ2-2; 14 bases are a match to TRBD2. This CDR3 is CASSPTGTSGGTGELFF. The CDR3 DNA follows: TGTGCCAGCAGCCCGACAGGGACTAGCGGGGGCACCGGGGAGCTGTTTTTT.